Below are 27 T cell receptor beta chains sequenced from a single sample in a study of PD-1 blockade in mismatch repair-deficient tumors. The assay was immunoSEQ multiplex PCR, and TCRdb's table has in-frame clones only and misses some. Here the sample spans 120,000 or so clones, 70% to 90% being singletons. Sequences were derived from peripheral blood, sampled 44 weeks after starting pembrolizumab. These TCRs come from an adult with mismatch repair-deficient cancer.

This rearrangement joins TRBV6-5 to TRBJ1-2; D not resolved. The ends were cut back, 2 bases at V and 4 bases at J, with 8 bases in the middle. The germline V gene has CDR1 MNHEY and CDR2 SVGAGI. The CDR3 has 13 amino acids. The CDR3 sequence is CASSYGPIYGYTF. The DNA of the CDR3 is TGTGCCAGCAGTTACGGGCCAATCTATGGCTACACCTTC.

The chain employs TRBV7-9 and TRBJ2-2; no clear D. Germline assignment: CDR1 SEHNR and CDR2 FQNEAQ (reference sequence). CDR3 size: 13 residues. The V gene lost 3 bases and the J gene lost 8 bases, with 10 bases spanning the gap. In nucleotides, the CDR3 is TGTGCCAGCAGCTTTGTCCCGCGGGGGGAGCTGTTTTTT. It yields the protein CASSFVPRGELFF.

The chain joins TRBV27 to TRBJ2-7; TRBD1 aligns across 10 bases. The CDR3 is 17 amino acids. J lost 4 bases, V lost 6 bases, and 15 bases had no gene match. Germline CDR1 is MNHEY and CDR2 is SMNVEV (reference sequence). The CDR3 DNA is TGTGCCAGCAGCCGCACCCGGGGGACAGGGGAGGCGTACGAGCAGTACTTC. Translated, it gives CASSRTRGTGEAYEQYF.

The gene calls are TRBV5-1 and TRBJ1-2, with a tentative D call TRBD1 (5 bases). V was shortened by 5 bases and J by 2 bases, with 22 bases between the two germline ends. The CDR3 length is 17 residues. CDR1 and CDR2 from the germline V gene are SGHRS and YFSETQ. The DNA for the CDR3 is TGCGCCAGCAGGTCATCCAACGGGACCGAGAGAAACTATGGCTACACCTTC. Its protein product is CASRSSNGTERNYGYTF.

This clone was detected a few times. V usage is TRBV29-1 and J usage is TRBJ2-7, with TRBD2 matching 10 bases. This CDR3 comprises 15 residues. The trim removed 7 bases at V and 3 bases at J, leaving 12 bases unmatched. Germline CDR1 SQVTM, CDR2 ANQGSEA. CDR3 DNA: TGCAGCGCAAAGGGGGGAACTAGCGGGAACTACGAGCAGTACTTC. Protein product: CSAKGGTSGNYEQYF.

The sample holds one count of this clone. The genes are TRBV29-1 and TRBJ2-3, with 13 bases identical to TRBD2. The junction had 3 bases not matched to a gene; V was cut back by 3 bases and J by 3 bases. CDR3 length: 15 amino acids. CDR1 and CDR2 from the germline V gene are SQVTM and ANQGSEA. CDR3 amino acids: CSVDTGLAGTDTQYF. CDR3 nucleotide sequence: TGCAGCGTTGACACGGGACTAGCGGGAACAGATACGCAGTATTTT.

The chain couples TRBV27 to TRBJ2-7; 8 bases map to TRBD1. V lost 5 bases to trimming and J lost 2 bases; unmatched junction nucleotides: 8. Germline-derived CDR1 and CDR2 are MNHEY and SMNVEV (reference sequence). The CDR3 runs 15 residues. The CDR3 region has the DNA TGTGCCAGCAGTACTATCAGGGACAGGCCCTACGAGCAGTACTTC. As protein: CASSTIRDRPYEQYF.

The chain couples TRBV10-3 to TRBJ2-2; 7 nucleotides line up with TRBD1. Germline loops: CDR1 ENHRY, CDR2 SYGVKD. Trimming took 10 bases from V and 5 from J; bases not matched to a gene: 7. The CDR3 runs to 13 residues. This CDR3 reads CATNRGETGELFF. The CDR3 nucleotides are TGTGCCACCAACAGGGGCGAGACCGGGGAGCTGTTTTTT.

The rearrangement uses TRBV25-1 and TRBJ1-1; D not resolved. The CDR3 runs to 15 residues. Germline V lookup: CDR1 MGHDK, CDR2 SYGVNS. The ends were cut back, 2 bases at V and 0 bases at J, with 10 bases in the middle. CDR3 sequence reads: CASSEGVGVNTEAFF. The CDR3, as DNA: TGTGCCAGCAGTGAAGGTGTCGGGGTGAACACTGAAGCTTTCTTT.

The CDR3 here is CASSIAWYTSGRLNEQFF. The CDR3, as DNA: TGTGCCAGTAGTATCGCGTGGTATACTAGCGGGAGGCTCAATGAGCAGTTCTTC. The V and J genes are TRBV19 and TRBJ2-1; 12 positions match TRBD2. V gave up 3 bases and J gave up 6 bases; unmatched junction bases: 12. The CDR3 contains 18 residues. Germline V gene data show CDR1 as LNHDA and CDR2 as SQIVND (reference sequence).

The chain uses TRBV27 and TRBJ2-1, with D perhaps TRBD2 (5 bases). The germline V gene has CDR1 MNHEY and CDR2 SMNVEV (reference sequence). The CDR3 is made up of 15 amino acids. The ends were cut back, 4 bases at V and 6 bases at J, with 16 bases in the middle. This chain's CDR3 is CASSSRTRMGNEQFF. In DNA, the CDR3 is TGTGCCAGCAGTTCGCGGACTCGAATGGGCAATGAGCAGTTCTTC.

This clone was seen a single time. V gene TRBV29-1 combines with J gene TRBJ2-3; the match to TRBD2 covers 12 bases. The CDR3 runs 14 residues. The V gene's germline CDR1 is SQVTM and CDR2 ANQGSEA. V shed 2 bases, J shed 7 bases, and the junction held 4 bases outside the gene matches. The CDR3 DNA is TGCAGCGTTGAACTAGCGGGAGGGCCAAATACGCAGTATTTT. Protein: CSVELAGGPNTQYF.

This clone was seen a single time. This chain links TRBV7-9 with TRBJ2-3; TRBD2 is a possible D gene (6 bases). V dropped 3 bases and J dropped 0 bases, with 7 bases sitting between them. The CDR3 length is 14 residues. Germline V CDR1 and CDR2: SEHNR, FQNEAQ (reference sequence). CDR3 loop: CASSFLASTDTQYF. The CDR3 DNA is TGTGCCAGCAGCTTCCTAGCGAGCACAGATACGCAGTATTTT. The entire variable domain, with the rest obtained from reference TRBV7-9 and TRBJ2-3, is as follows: DTGVSQNPRHKITKRGQNVTFRCDPISEHNRLYWYRQTLGQGPEFLTYFQNEAQLEKSRLLSDRFSAERPKGSFSTLEIQRTEQGDSAMYLCASSFLASTDTQYFGPGTRLTVL.

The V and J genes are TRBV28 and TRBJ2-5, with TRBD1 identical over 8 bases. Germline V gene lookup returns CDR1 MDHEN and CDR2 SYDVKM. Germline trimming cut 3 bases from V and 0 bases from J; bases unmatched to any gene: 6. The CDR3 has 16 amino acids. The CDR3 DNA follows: TGTGCCAGCAGTTTTGGTACAGGGGGTTACCAAGAGACCCAGTACTTC. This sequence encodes CASSFGTGGYQETQYF.

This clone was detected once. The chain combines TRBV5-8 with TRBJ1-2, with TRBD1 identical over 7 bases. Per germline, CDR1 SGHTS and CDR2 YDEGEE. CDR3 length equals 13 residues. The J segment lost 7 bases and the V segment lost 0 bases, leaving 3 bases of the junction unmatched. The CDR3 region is CASSLGQGFGYTF. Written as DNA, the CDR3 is TGTGCCAGCAGCTTGGGACAGGGCTTTGGCTACACCTTC. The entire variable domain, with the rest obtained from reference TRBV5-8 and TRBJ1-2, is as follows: EAGVTQSPTHLIKTRGQQATLRCSPISGHTSVYWYQQALGLGLQFLLWYDEGEERNRGNFPPRFSGRQFPNYSSELNVNALELEDSALYLCASSLGQGFGYTFGSGTRLTVV.

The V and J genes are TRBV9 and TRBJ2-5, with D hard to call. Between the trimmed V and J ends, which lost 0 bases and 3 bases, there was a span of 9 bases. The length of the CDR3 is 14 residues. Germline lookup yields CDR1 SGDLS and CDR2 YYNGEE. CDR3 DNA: TGTGCCAGCAGCGTAGGAAATAGCAAAGAGACCCAGTACTTC. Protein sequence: CASSVGNSKETQYF.

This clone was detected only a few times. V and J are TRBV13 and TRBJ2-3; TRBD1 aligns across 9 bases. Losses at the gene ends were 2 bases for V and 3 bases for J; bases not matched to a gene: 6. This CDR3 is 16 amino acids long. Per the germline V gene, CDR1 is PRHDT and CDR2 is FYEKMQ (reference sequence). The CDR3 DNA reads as TGTGCCAGCAGCTTAAAGGACAGGGGAGTAACAGATACGCAGTATTTT. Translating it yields CASSLKDRGVTDTQYF.

The CDR3: CASSQERSLAGNEQFF. In nucleotides, the CDR3 is TGCGCCAGCAGCCAAGAGCGGAGCCTAGCGGGCAATGAGCAGTTCTTC. V is TRBV4-3 and J is TRBJ2-1; TRBD2 agrees at 8 bases. With 0 bases clipped from V and 6 bases from J, the junction kept 7 bases outside the gene matches. The CDR3 sequence is 16 residues long. Germline V gene data show CDR1 as LGHNA and CDR2 as YSLEER.

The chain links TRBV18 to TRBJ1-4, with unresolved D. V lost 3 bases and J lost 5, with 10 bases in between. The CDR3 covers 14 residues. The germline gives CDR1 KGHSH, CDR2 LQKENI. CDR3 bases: TGTGCCAGCTCACCCGACATACAAAATGAAAAACTGTTTTTT. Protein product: CASSPDIQNEKLFF.

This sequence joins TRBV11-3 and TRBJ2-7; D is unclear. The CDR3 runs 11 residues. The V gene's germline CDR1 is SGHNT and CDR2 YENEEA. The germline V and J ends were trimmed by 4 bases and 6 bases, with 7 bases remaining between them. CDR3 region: CASSYGPEQYF. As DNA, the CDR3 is TGTGCCAGCAGCTACGGACCCGAGCAGTACTTC. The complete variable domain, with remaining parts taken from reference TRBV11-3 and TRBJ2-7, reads EAGVVQSPRYKIIEKKQPVAFWCNPISGHNTLYWYLQNLGQGPELLIRYENEEAVDDSQLPKDRFSAERLKGVDSTLKIQPAELGDSAVYLCASSYGPEQYFGPGTRLTVT.

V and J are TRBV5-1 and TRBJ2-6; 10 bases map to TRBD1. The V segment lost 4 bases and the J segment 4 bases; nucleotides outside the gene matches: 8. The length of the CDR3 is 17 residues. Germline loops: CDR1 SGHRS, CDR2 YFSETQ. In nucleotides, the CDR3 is TGCGCCAGCAGCCATAGACAGGGGGCGGAGGGGGCCAACGTCCTGACTTTC. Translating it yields CASSHRQGAEGANVLTF.

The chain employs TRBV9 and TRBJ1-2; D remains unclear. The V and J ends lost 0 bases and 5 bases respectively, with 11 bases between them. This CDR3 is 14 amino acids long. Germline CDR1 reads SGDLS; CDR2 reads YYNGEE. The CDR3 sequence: CASSVGWVPYGYTF. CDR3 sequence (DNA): TGTGCCAGCAGCGTAGGTTGGGTCCCATATGGCTACACCTTC.

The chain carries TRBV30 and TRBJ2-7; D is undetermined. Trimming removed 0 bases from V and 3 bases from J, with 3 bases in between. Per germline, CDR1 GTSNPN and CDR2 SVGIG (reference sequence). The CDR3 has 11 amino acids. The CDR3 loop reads CAWSVLYEQYF. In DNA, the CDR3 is TGTGCCTGGAGTGTCCTCTACGAGCAGTACTTC. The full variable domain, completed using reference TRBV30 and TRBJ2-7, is SQTIHQWPATLVQPVGSPLSLECTVEGTSNPNLYWYRQAAGRGLQLLFYSVGIGQISSEVPQNLSASRPQDRQFILSSKKLLLSDSGFYLCAWSVLYEQYFGPGTRLTVT.

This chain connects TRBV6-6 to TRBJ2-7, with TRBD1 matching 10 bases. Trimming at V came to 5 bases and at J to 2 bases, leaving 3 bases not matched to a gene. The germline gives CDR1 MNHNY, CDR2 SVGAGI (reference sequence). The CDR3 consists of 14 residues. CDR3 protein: CASSAGTGAYEQYF. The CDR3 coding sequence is TGTGCCAGCAGTGCCGGGACAGGGGCCTACGAGCAGTACTTC.

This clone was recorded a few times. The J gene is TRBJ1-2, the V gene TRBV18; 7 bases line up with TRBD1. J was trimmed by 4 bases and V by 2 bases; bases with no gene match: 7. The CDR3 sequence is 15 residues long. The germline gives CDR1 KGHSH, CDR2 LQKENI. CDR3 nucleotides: TGTGCCAGCTCACCAAGGGACAGCGGACTCTATGGCTACACCTTC. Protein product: CASSPRDSGLYGYTF.

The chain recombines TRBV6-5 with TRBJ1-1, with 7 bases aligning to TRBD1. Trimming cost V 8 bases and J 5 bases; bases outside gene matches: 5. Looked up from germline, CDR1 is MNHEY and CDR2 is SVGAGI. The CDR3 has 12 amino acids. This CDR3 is CASWGQRTEAFF. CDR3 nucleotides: TGTGCCAGCTGGGGACAGAGGACTGAAGCTTTCTTT.

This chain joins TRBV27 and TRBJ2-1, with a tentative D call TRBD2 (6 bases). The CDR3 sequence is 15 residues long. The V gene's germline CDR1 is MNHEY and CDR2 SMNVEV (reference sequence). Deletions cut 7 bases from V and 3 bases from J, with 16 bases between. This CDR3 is CASIPGDFRYNEQFF. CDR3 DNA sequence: TGTGCCAGCATCCCGGGGGATTTCCGCTACAATGAGCAGTTCTTC.